A single sample is the source of the 8 T cell receptor beta chains below, sequenced in a study of T-cell reconstitution after alpha-beta-depleted transplantation in children. For TCRbeta, the library was prepared with unique molecular identifiers. TCRdb re-derived calls from the PCR reads in MiXCR, one entry per CDR3 protein. The sample holds 500,000 to 600,000 distinct CDR3 sequences, approximately 32% seen once. The sequences come from PBMCs from the stem cell graft donor, collected from the stem cell graft. These receptors were taken from a human donor who donated a stem cell graft to a child with aplastic anemia.

There are a few counts of this clonotype. The V gene is TRBV20-1, the J gene TRBJ1-5, with unresolved D. CDR3 size: 13 residues. V was pared by 0 bases and J by 5 bases, with 8 bases between. Germline V gene sequence: CDR1 DFQATT, CDR2 SNEGSKA (reference sequence). The CDR3, as DNA: TGCAGTGCTAGAGATATGTCAGATCAGCCCCAGCATTTT. Translated: CSARDMSDQPQHF.

This sequence joins TRBV4-3 and TRBJ2-7; TRBD1 matches at 8 bases. The trim removed 1 base at V and 4 bases at J, leaving 6 bases unmatched. Germline CDR1 is LGHNA and CDR2 is YSLEER. The CDR3 extends over 15 amino acids. The CDR3 region is CASSQAQGARYEQYF. CDR3 nucleotides: TGCGCCAGCAGCCAAGCCCAGGGGGCGAGGTACGAGCAGTACTTC.

The genes are TRBV11-2 and TRBJ1-1; TRBD1 aligns across 7 bases. The junction had 11 bases not matched to a gene; V was cut back by 3 bases and J by 10 bases. Germline values: CDR1 SGHAT, CDR2 FQNNGV. This CDR3 region has 14 residues. CDR3 nucleotide sequence: TGTGCCAGCAGCTTCGGTACAGGGGATGGGGGAGCTTTCTTT. Amino acids: CASSFGTGDGGAFF.

The chain joins TRBV10-3 to TRBJ1-1; 8 bases match TRBD1. Germline V gene data show CDR1 as ENHRY and CDR2 as SYGVKD. V lost 1 base to trimming and J lost 5 bases; unmatched junction nucleotides: 3. CDR3 length: 14 amino acids. CDR3 protein: CAISEWTGRTEAFF. The DNA for the CDR3 is TGTGCCATCAGTGAGTGGACAGGGAGGACTGAAGCTTTCTTT.

The V gene is TRBV14, the J gene TRBJ2-1; 11 nucleotides agree with TRBD2. The CDR3 has 17 residues. After removal of 0 bases from V and 9 bases from J, the junction contained 10 bases not matched to a gene. Germline V lookup: CDR1 SGHDN, CDR2 FVKESK. The CDR3: CASSQEDATSGMGEQFF. The CDR3 bases are TGTGCCAGCAGCCAAGAAGACGCGACTAGCGGGATGGGTGAGCAGTTCTTC.

V is TRBV29-1 and J is TRBJ2-7, with a tentative D call TRBD1 (5 bases). CDR1 and CDR2 (germline): SQVTM, ANQGSEA. V dropped 7 bases and J dropped 3 bases, with 13 bases sitting between them. CDR3 length equals 12 residues. The CDR3 sequence is CSGGRAHYEQYF. The CDR3 DNA is TGCAGCGGGGGCCGGGCCCACTACGAGCAGTACTTC.

This chain joins TRBV18 and TRBJ1-1; D gene uncertain. The V end was cut by 11 bases, the J end by 0 bases, with 13 bases between. Germline loops: CDR1 KGHSH, CDR2 LQKENI. The CDR3 runs to 13 residues. CDR3 DNA sequence: TGTGCCGGTTCGCTGGGGATGAACACTGAAGCTTTCTTT. This gives the protein CAGSLGMNTEAFF.

This chain joins TRBV14 and TRBJ1-2; D call uncertain. Looked up from germline, CDR1 is SGHDN and CDR2 is FVKESK. V gave up 6 bases and J gave up 9 bases, with 17 bases separating them. The CDR3 is made up of 13 amino acids. The chain's CDR3 is CASSQTVYGSYTF. DNA for the CDR3: TGTGCCAGCAGTCAGACCGTGTATGGGAGCTACACCTTC.